This T cell receptor beta chain was identified in a study of post-analysis software for immune sequencing data. V dropped 1 base and J dropped 1; count of bases not matched to a gene: 1. Germline CDR1 reads LNHDA; CDR2 reads SQIVND (reference sequence). CDR3 length equals 16 residues. This clonotype has just a few counts. Its target is unknown. Study-level results: Normalized Chao1 diversity in multiple sclerosis patients fell significantly below that of controls. TRBV5-6, TRBV5-1 and TRBV20-1 were among roughly five TRBV segments more frequent in patients than controls.

Unique molecular identifiers were built into the TCR beta cDNA libraries. The T cell input of roughly 1 to 11 million gave about 470,000 cDNA molecules. In TCRdb, the PCR reads were re-called with MiXCR into one record per CDR3 protein. The sample consists of roughly 150,000 distinct CDR3 sequences, about 37% of them appearing once. The sample in question was blood, obtained after autologous hematopoietic stem cell transplantation. The source is a girl aged 10-17 years with multiple sclerosis. The V and J genes are TRBV19 and TRBJ2-6, with 7 bases that match TRBD2. The CDR3 sequence: CASSIGEGSGANVLTF. CDR3 sequence (DNA): TGTGCCAGTAGTATAGGGGAGGGGTCTGGGGCCAACGTCCTGACTTTC.